The 5 T cell receptor beta chains below all came from one sample that was sequenced in a study of blood T cell repertoires in COVID-19. Some clones are missing from TCRdb's copy, which holds only in-frame ones; the method was immunoSEQ multiplex PCR. The sample contains 360,000 or so clones, approximately 84% of which appear only once. What was sequenced was PBMCs or T cells enriched from blood (not recorded which). Receptors originate from a woman younger than 45 who had recovered from COVID-19.

V is TRBV27 and J is TRBJ1-2; TRBD1 is a possible D gene (6 bases). Per germline, CDR1 MNHEY and CDR2 SMNVEV (reference sequence). V lost 5 bases and J lost 2, with 12 bases in between. The CDR3 length is 14 residues. CDR3 region: CASSRKTGNYGYTF. As DNA, the CDR3 is TGTGCCAGCAGTAGAAAGACAGGAAACTATGGCTACACCTTC.

V usage is TRBV2 and J usage is TRBJ2-7; TRBD2 might be the D (6 bases). V was cut by 7 bases and J by 0 bases, with 22 bases left in between. The germline V gene encodes CDR1 SNHLY and CDR2 FYNNEI. The CDR3 spans 17 residues. The CDR3 sequence: CASMMALTGLSSYEQYF. The CDR3 DNA follows: TGTGCCAGCATGATGGCGCTAACGGGACTGAGCTCCTACGAGCAGTACTTC. The whole variable domain, remainder taken from reference TRBV2 and TRBJ2-7, is EPEVTQTPSHQVTQMGQEVILRCVPISNHLYFYWYRQILGQKVEFLVSFYNNEISEKSEIFDDQFSVERPDGSNFTLKIRSTKLEDSAMYFCASMMALTGLSSYEQYFGPGTRLTVT.

V usage is TRBV5-1 and J usage is TRBJ2-1; D ambiguous. Trimming removed 2 bases at V and 7 bases at J, with 7 bases between. The CDR3 loop spans 12 amino acids. Per germline, CDR1 SGHRS and CDR2 YFSETQ. The CDR3 nucleotides are TGCGCCAGCAGCTTTACTGGTAATGAGCAGTTCTTC. It codes for CASSFTGNEQFF.

The V call is TRBV27, the J call TRBJ2-3; 9 bases are a match to TRBD2. J gave up 4 bases and V 5 bases, and 13 bases lay outside the gene matches. The CDR3 is 17 residues long. Germline CDR1 is MNHEY and CDR2 is SMNVEV (reference sequence). This CDR3 is CASSGPAGGLEPDTQYF. CDR3 bases: TGTGCCAGCAGTGGACCCGCGGGGGGGCTGGAGCCAGATACGCAGTATTTT.

This clone appeared a single time. The CDR3 DNA follows: TGTGCCAGCAGTCCCGAGGGAGCCGGGACTAGCGGGGGAGAGACCCAGTACTTC. This codes for CASSPEGAGTSGGETQYF. The chain has TRBV27 and TRBJ2-5; TRBD2 aligns across 14 bases. Germline values: CDR1 MNHEY, CDR2 SMNVEV (reference sequence). The J segment lost 4 bases and the V segment lost 5 bases, leaving 12 bases of the junction unmatched. This CDR3 contains 18 residues.